This TCR beta chain was documented in a study of spatial heterogeneity in lung cancer. TCRdb re-called the 5' RACE reads through MiXCR, storing one row per CDR3 protein. In the table there are about 46,000 distinct CDR3 sequences, 12% of which are singletons. There are 17 residues in the CDR3. Germline V gives CDR1 MGHDK, CDR2 SYGVNS. Trimming took 3 bases from V and 1 from J; bases not matched to a gene: 11. Time point reported: blood at routine non-recurrence follow-up after resection. This receptor was taken from a male donor with early-stage non-small cell lung cancer. The sequenced sample was PBMCs, obtained at follow-up. This chain joins TRBV25-1 and TRBJ2-5; 7 bases agree with TRBD1. The CDR3 here is CASSELGQTDLQETQYF. For the CDR3, the DNA is TGTGCCAGCAGTGAGTTGGGACAGACAGACCTCCAAGAGACCCAGTACTTC.